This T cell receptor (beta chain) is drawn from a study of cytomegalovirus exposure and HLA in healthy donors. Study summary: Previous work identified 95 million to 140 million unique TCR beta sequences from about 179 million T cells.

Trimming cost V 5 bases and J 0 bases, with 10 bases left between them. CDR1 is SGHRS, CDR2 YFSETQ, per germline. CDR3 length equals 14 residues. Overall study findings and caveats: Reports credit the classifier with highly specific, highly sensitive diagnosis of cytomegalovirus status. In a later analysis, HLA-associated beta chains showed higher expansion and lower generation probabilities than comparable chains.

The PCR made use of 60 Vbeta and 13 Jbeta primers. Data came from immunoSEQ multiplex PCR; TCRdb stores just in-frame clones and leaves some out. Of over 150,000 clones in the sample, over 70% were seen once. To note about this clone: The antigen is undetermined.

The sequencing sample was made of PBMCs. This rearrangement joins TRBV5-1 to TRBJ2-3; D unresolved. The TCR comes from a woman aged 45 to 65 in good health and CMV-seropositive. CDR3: CASSLAASTDTQYF. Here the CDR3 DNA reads TGCGCCAGCAGTTTAGCCGCCAGCACAGATACGCAGTATTTT.